The rows below give T cell receptor beta chains drawn from one sample of a study of T cells in Graves' hyperthyroidism and ophthalmopathy. MiXCR was run by TCRdb on the multiplex PCR reads, yielding one entry per CDR3 protein. The sample shows about 580,000 distinct CDR3 sequences, around 45% of them seen only once. The sequenced sample consisted of peripheral blood or thyroid tissue (not recorded which). These receptors all stem from a young woman with Graves' hyperthyroidism. Both conserved end residues are part of each CDR3. Fields, in order: CDR3 length, clone size, V gene, D gene, J gene, CDR3 protein. D genes are given only for firm matches. A clone size is listed for some rows: how often the clone was seen (once, few, many), or a class if it is expanded.

length: 17
size: NA
V: TRBV7-2
D: NA
J: TRBJ2-3
CDR3: CASSPNGWGTRTDTQYF

length: 16
size: once
V: TRBV4-3
D: TRBD1
J: TRBJ1-5
CDR3: CASSPTPGGEGQPQHF

length: 14
size: many
V: TRBV20-1
D: TRBD1
J: TRBJ1-2
CDR3: CSAVRDRTNYGYTF

length: 18
size: NA
V: TRBV27
D: NA
J: TRBJ2-2
CDR3: CASSFFPLRSSNTGELFF

length: 17
size: NA
V: TRBV4-2
D: TRBD1
J: TRBJ1-4
CDR3: CASSQTGTGGGNEKLFF

length: 14
size: NA
V: TRBV4-1
D: NA
J: TRBJ1-1
CDR3: CASSHGGANTEAFF

length: 12
size: few
V: TRBV7-9
D: NA
J: TRBJ2-2
CDR3: CASSEKVGELFF

length: 16
size: many
V: TRBV7-6
D: NA
J: TRBJ1-1
CDR3: CASSKFTGLMNTEAFF

length: 12
size: NA
V: TRBV11-1
D: NA
J: TRBJ1-2
CDR3: CASRDAGYGYTF

length: 16
size: few
V: TRBV20-1
D: TRBD2
J: TRBJ2-2
CDR3: CSAPQTSGKLTGELFF

length: 16
size: many
V: TRBV7-2
D: NA
J: TRBJ2-5
CDR3: CASSLDPPPRQETQYF

length: 12
size: NA
V: TRBV5-5
D: NA
J: TRBJ2-5
CDR3: CASSHLGETQYF

length: 17
size: once
V: TRBV4-1
D: NA
J: TRBJ2-7
CDR3: CASSQGRAGTRSYEQYF

length: 16
size: NA
V: TRBV7-3
D: NA
J: TRBJ1-3
CDR3: CASSLRGVFSGNTIYF

length: 15
size: few
V: TRBV2
D: NA
J: TRBJ1-5
CDR3: CASKRGVSGNQPQHF